The present TCR beta chain was sequenced within a study of graft-versus-host responses after intestinal transplantation. In the study overall: Anti-thymocyte globulin was used for induction in all recipients, who then took tacrolimus and steroids for approximately 3 years.

The data were produced by immunoSEQ multiplex PCR, yet TCRdb's version contains in-frame clones alone and is incomplete. Here the sample spans roughly 80,000 clones, approximately 92% being singletons. The source was PBMCs, collected 98 days after intestinal transplantation. The TCR was taken from a human patient who received an intestinal transplant, so some T cells may come from the graft donor.

The CDR3 here is CANPDRVRTGELFF. As DNA, the CDR3 is TGTGCCAACCCTGACAGGGTAAGAACCGGGGAGCTGTTTTTT. This sequence joins TRBV27 and TRBJ2-2; 7 bases map to TRBD1. Trimming removed 10 bases from V and 5 bases from J; junction bases left unmatched: 10. Per the germline V gene, CDR1 is MNHEY and CDR2 is SMNVEV (reference sequence). The CDR3 totals 14 residues.